The 3 T cell receptor beta chains presented below share a single source sample, sequenced in a study of T-cell reconstitution after alpha-beta-depleted transplantation in children. TCRbeta library construction was performed incorporating unique molecular identifiers. TCRdb reprocessed the PCR reads via MiXCR and lists one record per CDR3 protein. The data contain about a million distinct CDR3 sequences, roughly 29% of them singletons. The sample here was PBMCs, mostly from graft donor cells, taken 360 days after TCRalphabeta/CD19-depleted stem cell transplant. All receptors come from a boy in the first two years of life who had a stem cell transplant for SCID, so the T cells may come from the graft donor.

V is TRBV24-1 and J is TRBJ2-1; 7 bases fit TRBD2. The germline V gene has CDR1 KGHDR and CDR2 SFDVKD. The junction had 18 bases not matched to a gene; V was cut back by 0 bases and J by 8 bases. The CDR3 has 19 residues. CDR3 sequence: CATSDLQGPTTTSEDEQFF. CDR3 nucleotide sequence: TGTGCCACCAGTGATTTGCAAGGCCCCACTACAACTAGCGAAGATGAGCAGTTCTTC.

The sample holds a few counts of this clonotype. The chain has TRBV28 and TRBJ2-1; TRBD2 aligns across 9 bases. With 1 base clipped from V and 7 bases from J, the junction kept 11 bases outside the gene matches. The germline V gene has CDR1 MDHEN and CDR2 SYDVKM. The CDR3 contains 17 residues. The CDR3: CASSLYGGGVFLNEQFF. The CDR3 DNA follows: TGTGCCAGCAGTTTATATGGCGGGGGGGTCTTTTTGAATGAGCAGTTCTTC.

This sequence joins TRBV12-3 or TRBV12-4 and TRBJ2-7; possibly TRBD1 for D (5 bases). Trimming cost V 4 bases and J 5 bases, with 18 bases left between them. The CDR3 loop spans 15 amino acids. The CDR3 DNA reads as TGTGCCAGCAGTTCCCCCCTAAACTCAGGGCACGAGCAGTACTTC. Protein sequence: CASSSPLNSGHEQYF.